The source of this T cell receptor (beta chain) is a study of T cell responses to AZD1222 COVID-19 vaccine (dated by TCRdb to the early 2020s). At the level of the whole study: A total of 233 trial participants underwent TCR sequencing, of whom 207 received two doses of AZD1222 and around 26 received two doses of the MenACWY control vaccine. Trial participants were enrolled by age into 18-55, 56-69 and 70-plus year subgroups, with roughly 160, 29 and 62 TCR-sequenced participants respectively.

General study outcomes and caveats: Participants were mostly white British and included more females than males, and it was suggested by the authors that clonal diversity may have been underestimated. Reportedly, close to half of the unique spike-specific TCRs recognized epitopes lying outside the regions that are mutated in the B.1.351 and B.1.1.7 variants. Because no day 14 peak-response samples were available, repertoires were characterized only after the peak T cell response. After two AZD1222 doses, both the breadth and the depth of spike-specific TCRs were significantly higher than at day 0 and than in MenACWY recipients. Only 5 to 7 AZD1222 recipients were SARS-CoV-2 seropositive at baseline, limiting conclusions about previously exposed vaccinees. The 56-69-year group was small, and its depth increase did not reach significance, likely because of low power. Vaccine-associated CD4 TCRs spanned the whole spike protein, with dominant responses in regions 160-218 and 743-854.

Interpreted using the paper, the time point label stands for: about 28 days (+/-7) after the second vaccine dose. The meaning of the sample's treatment or condition label: meningococcal conjugate vaccine given as trial control. Vaccinee samples came from UK trials COV001 and COV002, including a single-blind randomized controlled phase 2/3 trial of AZD1222 (ChAdOx1 nCoV-19) in healthy adults. For TCRbeta chain sequencing, PBMC samples from trial participants were taken at day 0 and at day 28 after the second dose. Remarks on this clone: Its specific antigen is unknown. Per-base qualities were not stored, and no clone one base away is much larger.

The CDR3 regions of human TCRbeta chains were subjected to immunosequencing. As for the original processing: TCRs in the repertoires were compared against a reference library of SARS-CoV-2-specific TCRs that had been generated with the MIRA antigen-specificity platform. Breadth was defined as the fraction of unique TCRs that were SARS-CoV-2-associated, and depth was defined as the fraction of total T cells that were SARS-CoV-2-associated. Using the MIRA data, every spike-specific TCR was mapped to the spike region that the TCR reacted to and assigned to either a CD4 or a CD8 class. Log10-transformed breadth and depth values were compared by one-way ANOVA with Sidak's multiple comparisons tests. TCRdb holds this immuneACCESS table with in-frame rearrangements only. Some clones are missing; in checked studies, unresolved V genes explain under half, and the rest has no known cause. The DNA was the basis for D and trimming; V, J and clone size are from that table. This sample holds 98,000 or so clones; 86% were observed only once. The ten biggest clones cover 3.3% of the sample.

The CDR3 sequence holds 15 residues, the cysteine and phenylalanine included. Of all the DNA, just the CDR3 is kept, 45 bases in frame from base 1. V is pruned by 5 bases and J by 5 bases, leaving 10 bases of the junction without a gene match. CDR1 and CDR2 (MNHEY, SVGAGI) derive from the germline V gene. In this chain, TRBV6-5 is recombined with TRBJ2-7; 9 junctional bases match TRBD1. Sequenced here: peripheral blood, sampled 28 days after the second dose of the MenACWY control vaccine. This receptor was obtained from an adult who received the MenACWY meningococcal vaccine as a control. The CDR3 reads as follows: CASSRFGGQGDEQYF. Here is the DNA: TGTGCCAGCAGTCGCTTCGGGGGACAGGGTGACGAGCAGTACTTC.